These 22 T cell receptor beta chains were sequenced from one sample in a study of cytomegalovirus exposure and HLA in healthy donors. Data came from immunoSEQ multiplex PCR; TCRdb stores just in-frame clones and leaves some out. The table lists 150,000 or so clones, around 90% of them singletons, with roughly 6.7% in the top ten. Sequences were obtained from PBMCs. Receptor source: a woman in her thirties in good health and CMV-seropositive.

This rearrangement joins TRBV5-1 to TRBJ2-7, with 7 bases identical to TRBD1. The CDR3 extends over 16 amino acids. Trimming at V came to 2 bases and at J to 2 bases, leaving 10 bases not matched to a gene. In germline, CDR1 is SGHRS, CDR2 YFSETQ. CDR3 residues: CASSLGPGTVTYEQYF. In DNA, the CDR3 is TGCGCCAGCAGCTTAGGCCCCGGGACAGTAACCTACGAGCAGTACTTC.

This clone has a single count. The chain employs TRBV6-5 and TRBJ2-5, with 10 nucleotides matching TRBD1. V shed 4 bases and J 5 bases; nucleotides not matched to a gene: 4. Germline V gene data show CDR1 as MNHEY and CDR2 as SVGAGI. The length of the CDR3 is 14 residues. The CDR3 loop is CASSLGQGSETQYF. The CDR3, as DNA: TGTGCCAGCAGTTTGGGACAGGGGTCGGAGACCCAGTACTTC.

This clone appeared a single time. This CDR3 reads CASSLVPGTSGGGTQETQYF. CDR3 coding DNA: TGCGCCAGCAGCTTGGTCCCCGGGACTAGCGGGGGCGGTACACAAGAGACCCAGTACTTC. The chain recombines TRBV5-1 with TRBJ2-5; 14 nucleotides line up with TRBD2. Germline-derived CDR1 and CDR2 are SGHRS and YFSETQ. CDR3 size: 20 residues. J was trimmed by 2 bases and V by 0 bases; bases with no gene match: 12.

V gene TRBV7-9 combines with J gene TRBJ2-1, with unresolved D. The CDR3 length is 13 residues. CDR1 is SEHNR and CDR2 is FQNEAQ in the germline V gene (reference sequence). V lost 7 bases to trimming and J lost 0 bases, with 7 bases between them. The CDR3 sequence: CASTSGSYNEQFF. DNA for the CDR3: TGTGCCAGCACCTCGGGCTCCTACAATGAGCAGTTCTTC.

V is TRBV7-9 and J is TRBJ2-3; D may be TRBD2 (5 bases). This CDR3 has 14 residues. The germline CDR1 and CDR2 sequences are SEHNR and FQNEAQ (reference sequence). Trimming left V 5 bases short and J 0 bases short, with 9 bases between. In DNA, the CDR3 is TGTGCCAGCAGCCCAAGCGGTAGCACAGATACGCAGTATTTT. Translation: CASSPSGSTDTQYF.

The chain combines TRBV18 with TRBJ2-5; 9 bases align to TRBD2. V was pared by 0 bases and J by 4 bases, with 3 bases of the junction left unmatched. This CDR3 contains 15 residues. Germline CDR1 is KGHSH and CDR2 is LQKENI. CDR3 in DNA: TGTGCCAGCTCACCACCCCTAGCGGGGATAGAGACCCAGTACTTC. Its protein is CASSPPLAGIETQYF.

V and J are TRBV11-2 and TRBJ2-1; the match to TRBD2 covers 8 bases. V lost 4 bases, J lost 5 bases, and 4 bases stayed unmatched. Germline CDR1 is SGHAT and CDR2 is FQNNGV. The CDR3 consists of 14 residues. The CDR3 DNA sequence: TGTGCCAGCAGCTCTATTAGCGGGGACAATGAGCAGTTCTTC. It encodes CASSSISGDNEQFF. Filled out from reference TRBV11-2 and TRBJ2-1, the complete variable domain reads EAGVAQSPRYKIIEKRQSVAFWCNPISGHATLYWYQQILGQGPKLLIQFQNNGVVDDSQLPKDRFSAERLKGVDSTLKIQPAKLEDSAVYLCASSSISGDNEQFFGPGTRLTVL.

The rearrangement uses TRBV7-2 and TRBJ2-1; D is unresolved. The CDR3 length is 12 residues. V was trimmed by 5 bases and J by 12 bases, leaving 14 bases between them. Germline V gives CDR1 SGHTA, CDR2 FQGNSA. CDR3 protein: CASSPTPNGQFF. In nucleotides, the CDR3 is TGTGCCAGCAGCCCCACTCCTAACGGGCAGTTCTTC.

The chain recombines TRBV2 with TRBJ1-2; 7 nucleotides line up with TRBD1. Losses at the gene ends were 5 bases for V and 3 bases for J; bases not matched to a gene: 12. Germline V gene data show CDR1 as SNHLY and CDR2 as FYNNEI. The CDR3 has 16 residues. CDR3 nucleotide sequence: TGTGCCAGCAGTAACCCCCGGGACAGTCATGACTATGGCTACACCTTC. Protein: CASSNPRDSHDYGYTF.

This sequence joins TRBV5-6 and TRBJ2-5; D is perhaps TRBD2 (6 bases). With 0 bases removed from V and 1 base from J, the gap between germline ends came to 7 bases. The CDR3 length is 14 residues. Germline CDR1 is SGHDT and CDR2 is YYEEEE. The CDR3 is CASSLVGGQETQYF. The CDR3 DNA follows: TGTGCCAGCAGCTTGGTGGGGGGCCAAGAGACCCAGTACTTC.

CDR3 loop: CASRGQGIRTDTQYF. DNA of the CDR3: TGTGCCAGCCGCGGACAGGGGATACGCACAGATACGCAGTATTTT. V usage is TRBV7-8 and J usage is TRBJ2-3, with 9 bases matching TRBD1. Germline CDR1 reads SGHVS; CDR2 reads FQNEAQ. The J segment lost 1 base and the V segment lost 8 bases, leaving 7 bases of the junction unmatched. The CDR3 has 15 residues.

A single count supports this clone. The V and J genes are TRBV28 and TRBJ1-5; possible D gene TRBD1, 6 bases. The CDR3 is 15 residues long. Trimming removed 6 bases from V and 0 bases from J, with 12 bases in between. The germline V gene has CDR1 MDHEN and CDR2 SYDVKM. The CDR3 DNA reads TGTGCCAGCAGGCCAACAGGGACTAGCAATCAGCCCCAGCATTTT. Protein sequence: CASRPTGTSNQPQHF. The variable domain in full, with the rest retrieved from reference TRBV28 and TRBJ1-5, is DVKVTQSSRYLVKRTGEKVFLECVQDMDHENMFWYRQDPGLGLRLIYFSYDVKMKEKGDIPEGYSVSREKKERFSLILESASTNQTSMYLCASRPTGTSNQPQHFGDGTRLSIL.

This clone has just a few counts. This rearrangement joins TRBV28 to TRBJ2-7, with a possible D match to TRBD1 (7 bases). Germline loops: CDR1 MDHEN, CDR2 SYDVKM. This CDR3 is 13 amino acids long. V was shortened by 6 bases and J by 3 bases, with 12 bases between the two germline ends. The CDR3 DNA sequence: TGTGCCAGCAGGGAGGGGGCTATCTACGAGCAGTACTTC. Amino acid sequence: CASREGAIYEQYF. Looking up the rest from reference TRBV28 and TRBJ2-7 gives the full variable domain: DVKVTQSSRYLVKRTGEKVFLECVQDMDHENMFWYRQDPGLGLRLIYFSYDVKMKEKGDIPEGYSVSREKKERFSLILESASTNQTSMYLCASREGAIYEQYFGPGTRLTVT.

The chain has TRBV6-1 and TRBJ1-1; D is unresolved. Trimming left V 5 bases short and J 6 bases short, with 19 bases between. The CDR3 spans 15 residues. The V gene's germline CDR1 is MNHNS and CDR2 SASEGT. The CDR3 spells CASSTVWHSRPEAFF. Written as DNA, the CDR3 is TGTGCCAGCAGTACGGTGTGGCACTCCAGGCCTGAAGCTTTCTTT.

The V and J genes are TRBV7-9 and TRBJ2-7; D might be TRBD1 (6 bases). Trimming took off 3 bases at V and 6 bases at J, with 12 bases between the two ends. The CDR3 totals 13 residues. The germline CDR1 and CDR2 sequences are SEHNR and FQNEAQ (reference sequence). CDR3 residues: CASSFTRGGEQYF. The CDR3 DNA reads TGTGCCAGCAGCTTCACCAGGGGCGGCGAGCAGTACTTC.

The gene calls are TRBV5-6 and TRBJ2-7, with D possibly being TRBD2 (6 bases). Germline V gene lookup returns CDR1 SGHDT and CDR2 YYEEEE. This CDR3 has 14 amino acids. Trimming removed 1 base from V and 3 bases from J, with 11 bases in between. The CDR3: CASSLTGVNYEQYF. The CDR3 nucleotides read TGTGCCAGCAGCTTGACGGGGGTCAACTACGAGCAGTACTTC.

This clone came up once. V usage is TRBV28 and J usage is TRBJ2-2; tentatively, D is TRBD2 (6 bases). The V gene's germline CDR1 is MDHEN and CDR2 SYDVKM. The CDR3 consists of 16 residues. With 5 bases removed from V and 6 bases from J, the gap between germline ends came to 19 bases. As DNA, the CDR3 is TGTGCCAGCAGTACCTTGGGAGGACTTTTCGCCGGGGAGCTGTTTTTT. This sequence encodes CASSTLGGLFAGELFF.

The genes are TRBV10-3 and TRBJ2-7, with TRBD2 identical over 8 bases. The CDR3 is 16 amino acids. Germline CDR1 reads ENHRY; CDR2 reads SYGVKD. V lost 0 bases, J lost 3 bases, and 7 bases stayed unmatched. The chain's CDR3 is CAISESGGLAGYEQYF. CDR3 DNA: TGTGCCATCAGTGAGTCTGGGGGGCTAGCGGGCTACGAGCAGTACTTC.

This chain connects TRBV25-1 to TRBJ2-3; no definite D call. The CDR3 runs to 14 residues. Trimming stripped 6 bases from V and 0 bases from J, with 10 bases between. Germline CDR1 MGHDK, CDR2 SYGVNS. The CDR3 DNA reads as TGTGCCAGCAGGGGCAGTCTTAGCACAGATACGCAGTATTTT. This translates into CASRGSLSTDTQYF.

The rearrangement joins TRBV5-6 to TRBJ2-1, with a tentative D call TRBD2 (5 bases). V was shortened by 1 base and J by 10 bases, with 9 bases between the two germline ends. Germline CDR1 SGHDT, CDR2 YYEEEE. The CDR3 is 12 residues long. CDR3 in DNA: TGTGCCAGCAGCTTGTATACGGGAGAGCAGTTCTTC. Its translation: CASSLYTGEQFF.

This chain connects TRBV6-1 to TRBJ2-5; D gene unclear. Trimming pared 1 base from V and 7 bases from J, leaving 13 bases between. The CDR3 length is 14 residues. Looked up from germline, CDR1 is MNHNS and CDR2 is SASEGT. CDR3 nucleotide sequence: TGTGCCAGCAGTGAAGGGTCCGGCGGCGGGACCCAGTACTTC. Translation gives CASSEGSGGGTQYF.

The CDR3 nucleotides read TGTGCCAGCAGCCTAAGTGTTGCCCCTAACTATGGCTACACCTTC. Its protein product is CASSLSVAPNYGYTF. This sequence joins TRBV13 and TRBJ1-2; no clear D. CDR1 PRHDT and CDR2 FYEKMQ come from the germline V gene (reference sequence). Trimming shortened V by 5 bases and J by 0 bases, and 13 bases separated the two germline ends. The CDR3 totals 15 residues. Drawing the rest from reference TRBV13 and TRBJ1-2, the complete variable domain is AAGVIQSPRHLIKEKRETATLKCYPIPRHDTVYWYQQGPGQDPQFLISFYEKMQSDKGSIPDRFSAQQFSDYHSELNMSSLELGDSALYFCASSLSVAPNYGYTFGSGTRLTVV.